A selection of T cell receptor beta chains follows, all from one sample in a study of blood T cell repertoires in COVID-19. Here immunoSEQ multiplex PCR was the method, and the copy in TCRdb shows in-frame clones only, minus some. The sample yields approximately 500,000 clones, approximately 85% seen once. Input material: peripheral blood. The receptor source for this set is a human donor in a cohort sampled during active COVID-19. Each CDR3 is given with its conserved first and last residue. Fields, in order: clone size, D gene, V gene, J gene, CDR3 protein, CDR3 DNA. D genes are given only for firm matches. Where a row states a size, it is once, few, many or the class of an expanded clone; other rows omit it.

size: once
D: NA
V: TRBV3-1/TRBV3-2
J: TRBJ2-3
CDR3: CASSQDLSYPSTDTQYF
DNA: TGTGCCAGCAGCCAAGATCTAAGCTATCCTAGCACAGATACGCAGTATTTT

size: NA
D: TRBD1
V: TRBV18
J: TRBJ2-7
CDR3: CASSRNMRQGAYEQYF
DNA: TGTGCCAGCTCACGCAACATGAGACAGGGGGCTTACGAGCAGTACTTC

size: NA
D: TRBD1
V: TRBV7-2
J: TRBJ1-2
CDR3: CASSLNTGGNGYTF
DNA: TGTGCCAGCAGCTTAAATACAGGGGGCAATGGCTACACCTTC

size: NA
D: NA
V: TRBV6-5
J: TRBJ1-2
CDR3: CASSSAGIDYGYTF
DNA: TGTGCCAGCAGTTCGGCAGGAATCGACTATGGCTACACCTTC

size: NA
D: NA
V: TRBV7-2
J: TRBJ1-2
CDR3: CASSFLGAGMPYGYTF
DNA: TGTGCCAGCAGCTTTTTAGGGGCGGGGATGCCTTATGGCTACACCTTC

size: NA
D: TRBD1
V: TRBV7-2
J: TRBJ2-2
CDR3: CASSLGQGTGELFF
DNA: TGTGCCAGCAGCTTAGGACAGGGCACCGGGGAGCTGTTTTTT

size: NA
D: NA
V: TRBV2
J: TRBJ2-7
CDR3: CASHGGSSNSYEQYF
DNA: TGTGCCAGCCATGGGGGGTCCAGCAACTCTTACGAGCAGTACTTC

size: NA
D: NA
V: TRBV2
J: TRBJ1-4
CDR3: CASRSRGTTNEKLFF
DNA: TGTGCCAGCCGATCGCGGGGTACAACTAATGAAAAACTGTTTTTT

size: NA
D: TRBD1
V: TRBV30
J: TRBJ2-2
CDR3: CAWDHAGGNTGELFF
DNA: TGTGCCTGGGACCACGCAGGGGGCAATACCGGGGAGCTGTTTTTT

size: NA
D: NA
V: TRBV25-1
J: TRBJ1-1
CDR3: CASSVTGTNTEAFF
DNA: TGTGCCAGCAGTGTTACAGGGACGAACACTGAAGCTTTCTTT

size: NA
D: TRBD1
V: TRBV29-1
J: TRBJ2-1
CDR3: CSVPGQGRNEQFF
DNA: TGCAGCGTCCCGGGACAGGGGAGGAATGAGCAGTTCTTC

size: NA
D: NA
V: TRBV10-2
J: TRBJ1-1
CDR3: CASSGTRGVNTEAFF
DNA: TGCGCCAGCAGTGGGACCAGGGGCGTGAACACTGAAGCTTTCTTT

size: NA
D: NA
V: TRBV19
J: TRBJ2-2
CDR3: CASSSGTPNTGELFF
DNA: TGTGCCAGTAGTAGCGGGACGCCGAACACCGGGGAGCTGTTTTTT

size: NA
D: NA
V: TRBV3-1/TRBV3-2
J: TRBJ2-7
CDR3: CASSQGLSGQSSYEQYF
DNA: TGTGCCAGCAGCCAAGGGCTAAGCGGGCAGAGCTCCTACGAGCAGTACTTC

size: NA
D: NA
V: TRBV4-1
J: TRBJ2-2
CDR3: CASSQGKRNTGELFF
DNA: TGCGCCAGCAGCCAAGGAAAGCGAAACACCGGGGAGCTGTTTTTT

size: NA
D: TRBD1
V: TRBV10-3
J: TRBJ1-5
CDR3: CAIRVGTGENQPQHF
DNA: TGTGCCATCAGGGTTGGGACAGGAGAAAATCAGCCCCAGCATTTT

size: NA
D: TRBD1
V: TRBV12-3/TRBV12-4
J: TRBJ2-5
CDR3: CASSLTGRETQYF
DNA: TGTGCCAGCAGTTTGACAGGGAGAGAGACCCAGTACTTC

size: NA
D: NA
V: TRBV6-5
J: TRBJ2-3
CDR3: CASNSGGMGADTQYF
DNA: TGTGCCAGCAATTCGGGGGGCATGGGAGCAGATACGCAGTATTTT

size: NA
D: NA
V: TRBV30
J: TRBJ1-2
CDR3: CAWSRQGGYGYTF
DNA: TGTGCCTGGAGTAGGCAGGGCGGCTATGGCTACACCTTC

size: NA
D: NA
V: TRBV2
J: TRBJ1-2
CDR3: CASSEMGAGNYGYTF
DNA: TGTGCCAGCAGTGAAATGGGGGCGGGTAACTATGGCTACACCTTC

size: NA
D: NA
V: TRBV19
J: TRBJ2-7
CDR3: CASSMTDYLALYEQYF
DNA: TGTGCCAGTAGTATGACGGACTACTTGGCCCTCTACGAGCAGTACTTC

size: NA
D: TRBD1
V: TRBV9
J: TRBJ2-7
CDR3: CASRNPEGRQGAEEQYF
DNA: TGTGCCAGCAGAAATCCCGAGGGGAGACAGGGGGCGGAGGAGCAGTACTTC

size: NA
D: NA
V: TRBV10-3
J: TRBJ1-3
CDR3: CAIVRTTGLSGNTIYF
DNA: TGTGCCATCGTTAGGACAACAGGTCTCTCTGGAAACACCATATATTTT

size: NA
D: TRBD1
V: TRBV7-2
J: TRBJ2-7
CDR3: CASSLGWGQGFEQYF
DNA: TGTGCCAGCAGCTTAGGGTGGGGACAGGGTTTCGAGCAGTACTTC

size: once
D: TRBD2
V: TRBV11-2
J: TRBJ2-7
CDR3: CASSPGRWGEQYF
DNA: TGTGCCAGCAGCCCCGGGAGGTGGGGCGAGCAGTACTTC

size: NA
D: TRBD2
V: TRBV9
J: TRBJ2-3
CDR3: CASSSEAGRADTQYF
DNA: TGTGCCAGCAGCTCAGAAGCGGGAAGGGCAGATACGCAGTATTTT

size: NA
D: NA
V: TRBV12-3/TRBV12-4
J: TRBJ1-2
CDR3: CASSLGGFYGYTF
DNA: TGTGCCAGCAGTTTAGGAGGGTTCTATGGCTACACCTTC

size: few
D: TRBD2
V: TRBV4-2
J: TRBJ2-1
CDR3: CASSQDPPAGGRNEQFF
DNA: TGTGCCAGCAGCCAAGATCCCCCAGCGGGAGGAAGGAATGAGCAGTTCTTC

size: NA
D: NA
V: TRBV4-3
J: TRBJ1-6
CDR3: CASSQDRVIRNSPLHF
DNA: TGCGCCAGCAGCCAAGACAGGGTAATTAGGAATTCACCCCTCCACTTT

size: NA
D: NA
V: TRBV19
J: TRBJ1-5
CDR3: CASSITGTRNQPQHF
DNA: TGTGCCAGTAGTATAACGGGAACACGCAATCAGCCCCAGCATTTT

size: NA
D: NA
V: TRBV5-4
J: TRBJ2-5
CDR3: CASGLTGWQETQYF
DNA: TGTGCCAGCGGCCTCACAGGGTGGCAAGAGACCCAGTACTTC

size: few
D: NA
V: TRBV5-4
J: TRBJ2-1
CDR3: CASSFGAGFNNEQFF
DNA: TGTGCCAGCAGCTTTGGGGCGGGGTTTAACAATGAGCAGTTCTTC

size: NA
D: NA
V: TRBV7-9
J: TRBJ1-1
CDR3: CASSLGGLNTLSAFF
DNA: TGTGCCAGCAGCTTAGGGGGCCTCAACACTTTGTCAGCTTTCTTT

size: NA
D: TRBD2
V: TRBV7-3
J: TRBJ2-3
CDR3: CASSQSGRGGTDTQYF
DNA: TGTGCCAGCAGCCAAAGCGGGAGGGGGGGCACAGATACGCAGTATTTT

size: once
D: TRBD2
V: TRBV7-3
J: TRBJ2-7
CDR3: CASSLISLSSSGTSGSYEQYF
DNA: TGTGCCAGCAGCTTAATAAGTCTGAGTAGTTCGGGGACTAGCGGCTCCTACGAGCAGTACTTC